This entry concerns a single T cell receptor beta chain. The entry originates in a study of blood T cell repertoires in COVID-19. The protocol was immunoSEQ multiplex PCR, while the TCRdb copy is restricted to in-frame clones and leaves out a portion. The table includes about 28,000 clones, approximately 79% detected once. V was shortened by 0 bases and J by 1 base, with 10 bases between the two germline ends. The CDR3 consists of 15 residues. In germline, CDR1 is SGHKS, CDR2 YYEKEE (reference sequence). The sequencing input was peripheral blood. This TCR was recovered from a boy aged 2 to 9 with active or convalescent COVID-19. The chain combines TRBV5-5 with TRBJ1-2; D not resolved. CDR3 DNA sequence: TGTGCCAGCAGCTTGGGAGGAGGGAATAACTATGGCTACACCTTC. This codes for CASSLGGGNNYGYTF.